The 17 T cell receptor beta chains reported below all come from one sample, sequenced in a study of T cells after yellow fever vaccination. TCRdb processed the 5' RACE reads anew with MiXCR; each CDR3 protein has one entry. The sample records some 250,000 distinct CDR3 sequences, around 3.5% being singletons. Source: PBMCs, taken 15 days after the yellow fever booster vaccination. The origin of the receptors is a young man who received the YFV17D yellow fever vaccine.

This clonotype was seen ten or more times. This chain links TRBV5-4 with TRBJ2-7, with D possibly matching TRBD1 (6 bases). The germline V and J ends were trimmed by 0 bases and 7 bases, with 14 bases remaining between them. The germline V gene has CDR1 SGHNT and CDR2 YYREEE (reference sequence). This CDR3 spans 14 amino acids. CDR3 in DNA: TGTGCCAGCAGCTTGGAGGCAGGGGCAAGGGAGCAGTACTTC. Its translation is CASSLEAGAREQYF.

This clonotype was recorded at least ten times. The genes are TRBV28 and TRBJ1-6; unclear D gene. The CDR3 extends over 13 amino acids. From germline, CDR1 is MDHEN and CDR2 SYDVKM. The germline V and J ends were trimmed by 4 bases and 5 bases, with 6 bases remaining between them. The CDR3 protein is CASSSPNNSPLHF. The CDR3 nucleotides are TGTGCCAGCAGTTCCCCTAATAATTCACCCCTCCACTTT. Supplemented by reference TRBV28 and TRBJ1-6, the full variable domain reads DVKVTQSSRYLVKRTGEKVFLECVQDMDHENMFWYRQDPGLGLRLIYFSYDVKMKEKGDIPEGYSVSREKKERFSLILESASTNQTSMYLCASSSPNNSPLHFGNGTRLTVT.

This clonotype was observed many times. The CDR3 region is CASSRHLAGVETQYF. CDR3 DNA: TGTGCCAGCAGCCGGCATCTAGCGGGCGTAGAGACCCAGTACTTC. The J gene is TRBJ2-5, the V gene TRBV5-5, with 8 nucleotides matching TRBD2. Germline CDR1 reads SGHKS; CDR2 reads YYEKEE (reference sequence). CDR3 length: 15 residues. J was trimmed by 4 bases and V by 4 bases; bases with no gene match: 9.

This clonotype appeared many times. In nucleotides, the CDR3 is TGTGCCAGCAGCTCCCCAGGGGGCAGCACCGGGGAGCTGTTTTTT. Protein product: CASSSPGGSTGELFF. The V call is TRBV7-9, the J call TRBJ2-2; 8 positions match TRBD1. V shed 4 bases and J 4 bases; nucleotides not matched to a gene: 5. CDR3 length: 15 residues. The germline gives CDR1 SEHNR, CDR2 FQNEAQ (reference sequence).

This clonotype was detected many times. The chain combines TRBV5-4 with TRBJ2-5, with D unclear. The CDR3 sequence is 13 residues long. The V gene lost 0 bases and the J gene lost 0 bases, with 3 bases spanning the gap. Per the germline V gene, CDR1 is SGHNT and CDR2 is YYREEE (reference sequence). CDR3 sequence (DNA): TGTGCCAGCAGCTTGGAGAACCAAGAGACCCAGTACTTC. It yields the protein CASSLENQETQYF.

This sequence joins TRBV3-1 and TRBJ2-3; D is unclear. The CDR3 has 16 amino acids. V was clipped by 0 bases and J by 3 bases, with 13 bases between them. The germline gives CDR1 LGHDT, CDR2 YNNKEL (reference sequence). The CDR3 region is CASSQESTIGTDTQYF. CDR3 bases: TGTGCCAGCAGCCAAGAGTCTACAATAGGAACAGATACGCAGTATTTT.

This clonotype was counted at least ten times. The CDR3 reads CASSTSGTSGGTQYF. The CDR3 region has the DNA TGTGCCAGCAGCACCTCCGGGACATCTGGGGGGACCCAGTACTTC. The chain employs TRBV7-2 and TRBJ2-5; maybe TRBD1 (6 bases). The CDR3 runs to 15 residues. CDR1 and CDR2 from the germline V gene are SGHTA and FQGNSA. V lost 5 bases and J lost 7, with 20 bases in between. Supplemented by reference TRBV7-2 and TRBJ2-5, the full variable domain reads GAGVSQSPSNKVTEKGKDVELRCDPISGHTALYWYRQSLGQGLEFLIYFQGNSAPDKSGLPSDRFSAERTGGSVSTLTIQRTQQEDSAVYLCASSTSGTSGGTQYFGPGTRLLVL.

This clonotype was seen only a few times. The chain combines TRBV19 with TRBJ2-5; D remains unclear. The CDR3 has 13 amino acids. V gave up 8 bases and J gave up 2 bases, with 12 bases separating them. CDR1 is LNHDA and CDR2 is SQIVND in the germline V gene (reference sequence). CDR3 in DNA: TGTGCCAGTGGGATCAGCTATCAAGAGACCCAGTACTTC. Translation: CASGISYQETQYF. The variable domain in full, completed from reference TRBV19 and TRBJ2-5, reads DGGITQSPKYLFRKEGQNVTLSCEQNLNHDAMYWYRQDPGQGLRLIYYSQIVNDFQKGDIAEGYSVSREKKESFPLTVTSAQKNPTAFYLCASGISYQETQYFGPGTRLLVL.

This clonotype was seen ten or more times. The chain carries TRBV3-1 and TRBJ1-2; TRBD1 might be the D (5 bases). The CDR3 totals 14 residues. Trimming shortened V by 4 bases and J by 8 bases, and 17 bases separated the two germline ends. The germline gives CDR1 LGHDT, CDR2 YNNKEL (reference sequence). CDR3 sequence reads: CASSPAAGARGYTF. In DNA form, the CDR3 reads TGTGCCAGCAGCCCCGCGGCTGGGGCGCGGGGCTACACCTTC.

This clonotype was counted many times. The chain recombines TRBV5-6 with TRBJ1-1; the D gene is possibly TRBD1 (5 bases). The germline CDR1 and CDR2 sequences are SGHDT and YYEEEE. The germline V and J ends were trimmed by 0 bases and 3 bases, with 15 bases remaining between them. This CDR3 has 16 amino acids. The CDR3 DNA reads as TGTGCCAGCAGCTTGGTTCGGGGGACGACGCACACTGAAGCTTTCTTT. Residues: CASSLVRGTTHTEAFF.

There are many counts of this clonotype. J is TRBJ1-4 and V is TRBV5-1, with a tentative D call TRBD1 (5 bases). The CDR3 is made up of 16 amino acids. Deletions cut 0 bases from V and 1 base from J, with 10 bases between. CDR1 and CDR2 from the germline V gene are SGHRS and YFSETQ. CDR3 coding DNA: TGCGCCAGCAGCTTGGTGCTGGGGGGAACTAATGAAAAACTGTTTTTT. This sequence encodes CASSLVLGGTNEKLFF.

There are many counts of this clonotype. This chain connects TRBV7-8 to TRBJ2-1; 11 positions match TRBD2. This CDR3 has 16 amino acids. V shed 5 bases and J 7 bases; nucleotides not matched to a gene: 10. CDR1 is SGHVS, CDR2 FQNEAQ, per germline. CDR3 bases: TGTGCCAGCAGCGTACTAGCGGGGGTCGACAGGAATGAGCAGTTCTTC. Its protein is CASSVLAGVDRNEQFF.

This clonotype appeared many times. V gene TRBV4-2 combines with J gene TRBJ2-7, with D possibly being TRBD1 (5 bases). There are 14 residues in the CDR3. The V gene's germline CDR1 is LGHNA and CDR2 YNFKEQ. Trimming cost V 3 bases and J 6 bases, with 15 bases left between them. CDR3 loop: CASSQSWGLGEQYF. CDR3 nucleotide sequence: TGTGCCAGCAGCCAGTCCTGGGGCTTGGGCGAGCAGTACTTC.

This clonotype was counted ten times or more. The chain joins TRBV6-5 to TRBJ1-1; D call uncertain. Germline loops: CDR1 MNHEY, CDR2 SVGAGI. The CDR3 length is 13 residues. Trimming took 6 bases from V and 1 from J, leaving 9 bases between them. In DNA form, the CDR3 reads TGTGCCAGCAGGACCTACAGGAACACTGAAGCTTTCTTT. Its translation: CASRTYRNTEAFF.

There are many counts of this clonotype. The chain recombines TRBV10-2 with TRBJ2-7, with 10 bases that match TRBD2. The CDR3 runs 15 residues. In germline, CDR1 is WSHSY, CDR2 SAAADI. Trimming cost V 2 bases and J 6 bases; bases outside gene matches: 7. CDR3 nucleotide sequence: TGCGCCAGCAGTGAGCCAGCGGGGGGGCGTAGCGAGCAGTACGTC. This gives the protein CASSEPAGGRSEQYV.

This clonotype was observed at least ten times. The genes are TRBV7-2 and TRBJ2-2; 14 positions agree with TRBD2. This CDR3 contains 19 residues. J gave up 5 bases and V 5 bases, and 13 bases lay outside the gene matches. Per germline, CDR1 SGHTA and CDR2 FQGNSA. The DNA of the CDR3 is TGTGCCAGCAGCATACCGGGACTAGCGGGGGAGCGATGGACCGGGGAGCTGTTTTTT. It specifies CASSIPGLAGERWTGELFF.

This clonotype has at least ten counts. The chain has TRBV12-3 or TRBV12-4 and TRBJ1-1; D is ambiguous. CDR3 length equals 13 residues. Trimming pared 3 bases from V and 4 bases from J, leaving 9 bases between. The CDR3 reads CASSFAVGTEAFF. CDR3 nucleotides: TGTGCCAGCAGTTTCGCAGTGGGCACTGAAGCTTTCTTT.